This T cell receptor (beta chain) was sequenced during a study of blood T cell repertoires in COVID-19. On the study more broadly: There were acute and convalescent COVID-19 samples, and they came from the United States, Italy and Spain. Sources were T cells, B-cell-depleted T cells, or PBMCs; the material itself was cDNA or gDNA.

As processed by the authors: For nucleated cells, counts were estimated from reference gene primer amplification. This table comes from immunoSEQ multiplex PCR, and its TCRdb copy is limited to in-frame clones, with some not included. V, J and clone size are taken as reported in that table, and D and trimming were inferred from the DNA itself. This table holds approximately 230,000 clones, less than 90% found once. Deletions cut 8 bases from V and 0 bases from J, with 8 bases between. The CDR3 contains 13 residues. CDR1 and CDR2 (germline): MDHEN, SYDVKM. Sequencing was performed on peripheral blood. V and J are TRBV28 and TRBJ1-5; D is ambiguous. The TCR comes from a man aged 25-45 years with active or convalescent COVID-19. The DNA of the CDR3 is TGTGCCAGCTCGATAGATAGCAATCAGCCCCAGCATTTT. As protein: CASSIDSNQPQHF.